In this sample, the clone carrying this T cell receptor (beta chain) turned up many times. The source of the sample is a study of regulatory T cells in long-lasting Graves disease. This sample's time point: newly diagnosed GD, antithyroid drugs for less than 3 months. The TCR library was prepared using RNA isolated from PBMCs. It was an endocrinology department in Xi'an, China, that provided the patients. Libraries of TCR beta came from iRepertoire HTBI primers plus Arm-PCR of CDR3 regions. In TCRdb, the multiplex PCR reads were re-called with MiXCR into one record per CDR3 protein. This table has about 220,000 distinct CDR3 sequences, around 20% appearing once. Trimming took 1 base from V and 6 from J, leaving 8 bases between them. The CDR3 covers 13 residues. Germline-derived CDR1 and CDR2 are LGHDT and YNNKEL (reference sequence). This sample also belongs to another study, concerning T cells in Graves' hyperthyroidism and ophthalmopathy. Per that study: Patients counted as stable if ophthalmopathy did not develop within 18 months. The primer set for the first-round RT-PCR of the TCR CDR3 was HTBI.

The sequences come from peripheral blood mononuclear cells (PBMCs), collected at new diagnosis, from a patient treated with antithyroid drugs. This chain uses TRBV3-1 with TRBJ2-3; maybe TRBD2 (5 bases). The sequence came from a woman in her twenties or thirties with Graves disease. The CDR3 loop is CASSQAGLDTQYF. DNA of the CDR3: TGTGCCAGCAGCCAAGCAGGACTGGATACGCAGTATTTT.